These 6 T cell receptor beta chains came from one sample sequenced in a study of blood T cell repertoires in COVID-19. Generated by immunoSEQ multiplex PCR, the TCRdb table keeps only in-frame clones and is missing some. The table shows a few hundred thousand clones, with around 91% occurring only once. Input material: PBMCs or T cells enriched from blood (not recorded which). The receptors stem from a woman between 18 and 29 years old with acute COVID-19.

V is TRBV7-3 and J is TRBJ2-7, with 8 bases matching TRBD2. This CDR3 is built from 15 residues. The germline V gene encodes CDR1 SGHTA and CDR2 FQGTGA. The J segment lost 6 bases and the V segment lost 5 bases, leaving 12 bases of the junction unmatched. The CDR3 reads CASSIGGAGVGEQYF. CDR3 in DNA: TGTGCCAGCAGCATCGGGGGAGCGGGAGTCGGCGAGCAGTACTTC. Full variable domain (rest looked up from reference TRBV7-3 and TRBJ2-7): GAGVSQTPSNKVTEKGKYVELRCDPISGHTALYWYRQSLGQGPEFLIYFQGTGAADDSGLPNDRFFAVRPEGSVSTLKIQRTERGDSAVYLCASSIGGAGVGEQYFGPGTRLTVT.

The chain recombines TRBV5-5 with TRBJ1-5, with TRBD1 matching over 7 bases. There are 15 residues in the CDR3. V dropped 1 base and J dropped 2; count of bases not matched to a gene: 3. CDR1 and CDR2 from the germline V gene are SGHKS and YYEKEE (reference sequence). CDR3 in amino acids: CASSLTGAGNQPQHF. The CDR3 DNA follows: TGTGCCAGCAGCTTGACAGGGGCGGGCAATCAGCCCCAGCATTTT.

This clone is a singleton in its sample. The chain uses TRBV21-1 and TRBJ1-5. TRBV21-1 is given as a pseudogene. The CDR3 runs to 17 residues. The CDR3 sequence is CASSREVNGLRNQPQHF. CDR3 sequence (DNA): TGTGCCAGCAGCCGCGAGGTAAATGGACTACGGAATCAGCCCCAGCATTTT.

The V gene is TRBV18, the J gene TRBJ1-4, with a weak D call TRBD1 (5 bases). Trimming took off 3 bases at V and 7 bases at J, with 12 bases between the two ends. The CDR3 covers 14 residues. Germline V gives CDR1 KGHSH, CDR2 LQKENI. CDR3 bases: TGTGCCAGCTCACCGCAGGGAAGGGTTGAAAAACTGTTTTTT. Its protein product is CASSPQGRVEKLFF.

V is TRBV5-1 and J is TRBJ1-1; D not resolved. The CDR3 sequence is 13 residues long. V lost 1 base and J lost 1, with 5 bases in between. Germline V gives CDR1 SGHRS, CDR2 YFSETQ. CDR3 region: CASSLSWNTEAFF. CDR3 in DNA: TGCGCCAGCAGCTTGTCCTGGAACACTGAAGCTTTCTTT.

This clone was seen ten or more times. This rearrangement joins TRBV23-1 to TRBJ2-7; TRBD2 agrees at 7 bases. TRBV23-1 is designated an ORF whose function remains uncertain. J lost 7 bases, V lost 4 bases, and 4 bases had no gene match. The length of the CDR3 is 12 residues. The CDR3 region is CASSPPGREQYF. In DNA form, the CDR3 reads TGCGCCAGCAGTCCCCCCGGGAGGGAGCAGTACTTC.